The entry that follows covers one T cell receptor beta chain sequence. Its antigen is not identified. Naive T cells were sorted: CD4+CD8-CD45RO-CD45RA+ for CD4+, CD8+CD4-CD45RA+CD27bright for CD8+. This sample was taken from a study of healthy donors' naive CD4 and CD8 T cells. Overall study results and limits: Chains were not paired, since alpha and beta were sequenced in bulk.

A linear amplification protocol produced the TCR libraries from 500 ng of total RNA. One entry per CDR3 protein, called by TCRdb with MiXCR from the reads. This table has 180,000 or so distinct CDR3 sequences, over 60% appearing once. Trimming cost V 0 bases and J 8 bases, with 8 bases left between them. Germline V lookup: CDR1 MNHNY, CDR2 SVGAGI (reference sequence). This CDR3 spans 14 amino acids. The sequence was obtained from a pool of human donors in good health; the sample pools cells from several healthy donors. Sequenced: naive CD4+ and CD8+ T cells sorted from blood, pooled from several donors. The chain carries TRBV6-6 and TRBJ1-6; no clear D. In DNA form, the CDR3 reads TGTGCCAGCAGTTACTCAGAATTACATTCACCCCTCCACTTT. Translated: CASSYSELHSPLHF.